This T cell receptor (beta chain) was identified in a study of blood T cell repertoires in COVID-19. Study information: PBMCs, B-cell-depleted T cells, or T cells were the source of the cDNA or gDNA that made up the material.

The repertoire was sequenced with immunoSEQ multiplex PCR; TCRdb's copy has only in-frame clones and lacks some. The sample lists approximately 200,000 clones, about four fifths occurring once. Germline CDR1 is LGHNA and CDR2 is YSLEER. This CDR3 has 16 residues. Germline trimming cut 5 bases from V and 5 bases from J; bases unmatched to any gene: 10. Sequencing input: PBMCs or T cells enriched from blood (not recorded which). The sequence derives from a man aged 35 to 55 who had recovered from COVID-19. The chain is built from TRBV4-3 and TRBJ2-1; 9 bases map to TRBD2. The CDR3 is CASSAASGRINNEQFF. DNA of the CDR3: TGCGCCAGCAGCGCCGCGAGCGGGAGGATTAACAATGAGCAGTTCTTC.